This is a list of T cell receptor beta chains from one sample in a study of PD-1 blockade in classical Hodgkin lymphoma. Here immunoSEQ multiplex PCR was the method, and the copy in TCRdb shows in-frame clones only, minus some. The repertoire includes around 25,000 clones, approximately 95% of them detected once, and around 3.6% sits in the top ten. The sequenced sample was peripheral blood mononuclear cells (PBMCs). The receptors originated from a human donor with classical Hodgkin lymphoma. Each CDR3 is given with its conserved first and last residue. Each record gives: J gene, D gene, V gene, clone size, CDR3 DNA, CDR3 protein. A D gene is named only where the DNA matches it firmly. The size entry is marked missing in some rows and otherwise reads once, few, many or a size class.

j_call: TRBJ2-7; d_call: -; v_call: TRBV30; clone_size: -; cdr3_nt: TGTGCCTGGAGTGCCGGACTGTTCTACGAGCAGTACTTC; cdr3_aa: CAWSAGLFYEQYF
j_call: TRBJ2-5; d_call: TRBD2; v_call: TRBV7-2; clone_size: -; cdr3_nt: TGTGCCAGCAGCTCCGGACTAGCGGTGGAGACCCAGTACTTC; cdr3_aa: CASSSGLAVETQYF
j_call: TRBJ2-2; d_call: -; v_call: TRBV4-3; clone_size: -; cdr3_nt: TGCGCCAGCAGCCAAGGGACGCTAGGGACCGGGGAGCTGTTTTTT; cdr3_aa: CASSQGTLGTGELFF
j_call: TRBJ2-6; d_call: TRBD2; v_call: TRBV19; clone_size: -; cdr3_nt: TGTGCCAGTAGTATGGGACTAGCGGGGCGCTCTGGGGCCAACGTCCTGACTTTC; cdr3_aa: CASSMGLAGRSGANVLTF
j_call: TRBJ2-2; d_call: TRBD1; v_call: TRBV30; clone_size: once; cdr3_nt: TGTGCCTGGAGCCCTGGGACAGGCCATGGGGAGCTGTTTTTT; cdr3_aa: CAWSPGTGHGELFF
j_call: TRBJ1-2; d_call: -; v_call: TRBV5-4; clone_size: once; cdr3_nt: TGTGCCAGCAGCTTGGGAGGGAACTATGGCTACACCTTC; cdr3_aa: CASSLGGNYGYTF
j_call: TRBJ2-2; d_call: -; v_call: TRBV28; clone_size: -; cdr3_nt: TGTGCCAGCATGAGAGGCAGGGACACCGGGGAGCTGTTTTTT; cdr3_aa: CASMRGRDTGELFF
j_call: TRBJ2-7; d_call: -; v_call: TRBV11-2; clone_size: -; cdr3_nt: TGTGCCAGCAGCCCCTCCTACGAGCAGTACTTC; cdr3_aa: CASSPSYEQYF
j_call: TRBJ1-1; d_call: TRBD1; v_call: TRBV6-5; clone_size: few; cdr3_nt: TGTGCCAGCAGTTACAGGGGGCAGGTCGCTGAAGCTTTCTTT; cdr3_aa: CASSYRGQVAEAFF
j_call: TRBJ2-1; d_call: TRBD2; v_call: TRBV28; clone_size: -; cdr3_nt: TGTGCCAGCAGGTCCGGGACTAGCGGATACAATGAGCAGTTCTTC; cdr3_aa: CASRSGTSGYNEQFF
j_call: TRBJ1-2; d_call: -; v_call: TRBV10-3; clone_size: -; cdr3_nt: TGTGCCATCAATAAACCCTCTCCGACAGCCGAGGGAGGCTACACCTTC; cdr3_aa: CAINKPSPTAEGGYTF
j_call: TRBJ1-2; d_call: TRBD1; v_call: TRBV7-8; clone_size: -; cdr3_nt: TGTGCCAGCAGCTTGGCGGGACAGCGAAACTATGGCTACACCTTC; cdr3_aa: CASSLAGQRNYGYTF
j_call: TRBJ2-2; d_call: -; v_call: TRBV7-2; clone_size: once; cdr3_nt: TGTGCCAGCAGCCCCGGGACCACCACAGTAGGGGAGCTGTTTTTT; cdr3_aa: CASSPGTTTVGELFF
j_call: TRBJ2-7; d_call: -; v_call: TRBV7-9; clone_size: -; cdr3_nt: TGTGCCAGCAGCGCGAGGACATTGGCAGTATCCTACGAGCAGTACTTC; cdr3_aa: CASSARTLAVSYEQYF
j_call: TRBJ2-7; d_call: -; v_call: TRBV11-3; clone_size: -; cdr3_nt: TGTGCCAGCAGCTTAGGGGGGAGTGAATACGAGCAGTACTTC; cdr3_aa: CASSLGGSEYEQYF
j_call: TRBJ1-1; d_call: TRBD1; v_call: TRBV30; clone_size: -; cdr3_nt: TGTGCCTGGAGCCCAGGGGGCCTAAGTGGAGAAGCTTTCTTT; cdr3_aa: CAWSPGGLSGEAFF